Listed below are T cell receptor beta chains from one sample, sequenced in a study of blood T cell repertoires in COVID-19. TCRdb keeps only in-frame clones here, not all; method: immunoSEQ multiplex PCR. The data hold around 200,000 clones, with approximately 81% observed a single time. Input material: PBMCs or T cells enriched from blood (not recorded which). Receptors originate from a man aged 40-49 years who had recovered from COVID-19. The CDR3 runs from the conserved cysteine through the conserved F or W.

CDR3: CASSRDYSYEQYF
length: 13
J: TRBJ2-7
V: TRBV5-6

CDR3: CASSASGRKYNEQFF
length: 15
J: TRBJ2-1
V: TRBV4-1

CDR3: CASSSPRAGGSDTQYF
length: 16
J: TRBJ2-3
V: TRBV9

CDR3: CASRETVNYGYTF
length: 13
J: TRBJ1-2
V: TRBV2

CDR3: CASSQDEGGADGYTF
length: 15
J: TRBJ1-2
V: TRBV14

CDR3: CAWRAGPGTDTQYF
length: 14
J: TRBJ2-3
V: TRBV30

CDR3: CASSQGTGSYGYTF
length: 14
J: TRBJ1-2
V: TRBV4-2

CDR3: CASQRQADGNTIYF
length: 14
J: TRBJ1-3
V: TRBV18

CDR3: CASSDCPGLNSGNTIYF
length: 17
J: TRBJ1-3
V: TRBV21-1

CDR3: CASSPDGGSSGNTIYF
length: 16
J: TRBJ1-3
V: TRBV5-1

CDR3: CASSQSTGSNQPQHF
length: 15
J: TRBJ1-5
V: TRBV16

CDR3: CASSAGRTSNTEAFF
length: 15
J: TRBJ1-1
V: TRBV5-5

CDR3: CAWSKTGQLNGYTF
length: 14
J: TRBJ1-2
V: TRBV30

CDR3: CASSPGQGAHEQYF
length: 14
J: TRBJ2-7
V: TRBV2

CDR3: CATTDRTGGLETQYF
length: 15
J: TRBJ2-5
V: TRBV15

CDR3: CASSPRADRPTDTQYF
length: 16
J: TRBJ2-3
V: TRBV9

CDR3: CASGRGTTQETQYF
length: 14
J: TRBJ2-5
V: TRBV7-2

CDR3: CAWSGAGQGAYNEQFF
length: 16
J: TRBJ2-1
V: TRBV30

CDR3: CASSEKENYEQFF
length: 13
J: TRBJ2-1
V: TRBV6-4

CDR3: CASLSRGSGSIETQYF
length: 16
J: TRBJ2-5
V: TRBV5-4

CDR3: CASSRVLAGESYNEQFF
length: 17
J: TRBJ2-1
V: TRBV4-1

CDR3: CASMTGAEAFF
length: 11
J: TRBJ1-1
V: TRBV6-5

CDR3: CAITRTAIYQETQYF
length: 15
J: TRBJ2-5
V: TRBV10-3

CDR3: CASSIRDYSGNTIYF
length: 15
J: TRBJ1-3
V: TRBV19

CDR3: CATSSGHYEQFF
length: 12
J: TRBJ2-1
V: TRBV15

CDR3: CASSPAGVDEQYF
length: 13
J: TRBJ2-7
V: TRBV12-3/TRBV12-4

CDR3: CASSDASGSHNEQFF
length: 15
J: TRBJ2-1
V: TRBV6-4

CDR3: CASATLGTSGHTGELFF
length: 17
J: TRBJ2-2
V: TRBV27

CDR3: CASSQDRFDSPLHF
length: 14
J: TRBJ1-6
V: TRBV4-3

CDR3: CASSAYSGRADNEQFF
length: 16
J: TRBJ2-1
V: TRBV9

CDR3: CASTIGENTEAFF
length: 13
J: TRBJ1-1
V: TRBV2

CDR3: CASSIASGRPNTGELFF
length: 17
J: TRBJ2-2
V: TRBV19

CDR3: CASSVGPGNTEAFF
length: 14
J: TRBJ1-1
V: TRBV9

CDR3: CASSLRTEAFF
length: 11
J: TRBJ1-1
V: TRBV12-3/TRBV12-4

CDR3: CATSDYRDRRGYTF
length: 14
J: TRBJ1-2
V: TRBV24-1

CDR3: CASSIVPSRVAEQYF
length: 15
J: TRBJ2-7
V: TRBV19

CDR3: CASRQNGPQPQHF
length: 13
J: TRBJ1-5
V: TRBV12-3/TRBV12-4

CDR3: CASSLVGGSRQPQHF
length: 15
J: TRBJ1-5
V: TRBV7-2

CDR3: CASSQSIAVLYNEQFF
length: 16
J: TRBJ2-1
V: TRBV4-1

CDR3: CASSPAGTGHANEQFF
length: 16
J: TRBJ2-1
V: TRBV27

CDR3: CASRAGGRGSTDTQYF
length: 16
J: TRBJ2-3
V: TRBV7-2

CDR3: CASSYQTSQTGELFF
length: 15
J: TRBJ2-2
V: TRBV6-5

CDR3: CSVIAERGTEAFF
length: 13
J: TRBJ1-1
V: TRBV29-1

CDR3: CASSQRTGGAGHSPLHF
length: 17
J: TRBJ1-6
V: TRBV28

CDR3: CASSEREGGRGRIILETQYF
length: 20
J: TRBJ2-5
V: TRBV6-1

CDR3: CASSMSGQGRYEQYF
length: 15
J: TRBJ2-7
V: TRBV19

CDR3: CASSRGVVETQYF
length: 13
J: TRBJ2-5
V: TRBV6-5

CDR3: CASSLRGPGEQYF
length: 13
J: TRBJ2-7
V: TRBV28

CDR3: CASSLAGSNQPQHF
length: 14
J: TRBJ1-5
V: TRBV5-1

CDR3: CAWSLRGEQFF
length: 11
J: TRBJ2-1
V: TRBV30

CDR3: CASSFSPPGGINTEAFF
length: 17
J: TRBJ1-1
V: TRBV7-8

CDR3: CASSQGGSLEAFF
length: 13
J: TRBJ1-1
V: TRBV28

CDR3: CASSQEPGQGSHEQYF
length: 16
J: TRBJ2-7
V: TRBV7-9

CDR3: CASSHTSSLAGGFSYEQYF
length: 19
J: TRBJ2-7
V: TRBV4-1

CDR3: CASSFVGASTDTQYF
length: 15
J: TRBJ2-3
V: TRBV6-2/TRBV6-3

CDR3: CASVSGGYEQYF
length: 12
J: TRBJ2-7
V: TRBV28

CDR3: CASSLALRGDQPQHF
length: 15
J: TRBJ1-5
V: TRBV7-8

CDR3: CASSWGVLGRATDTQYF
length: 17
J: TRBJ2-3
V: TRBV27

CDR3: CASVQGALNEQFF
length: 13
J: TRBJ2-1
V: TRBV12-5

CDR3: CASSNPTSGYNEQFF
length: 15
J: TRBJ2-1
V: TRBV5-4